A selection of T cell receptor beta chains follows, all from one sample in a study of T cell repertoires in cytomegalovirus infection. TCRdb itself ran the reads through MiXCR, one entry per CDR3 protein. The table shows roughly 200,000 distinct CDR3 sequences, with 17% occurring only once. The sample consisted of CD8+ T cells from PBMCs. The receptor set was obtained from a human donor in good health (CMV status not recorded). Some clones in this sample may be carry-over from other donors' samples. The CDR3 runs from the conserved cysteine through the conserved F or W. D genes are given only for firm matches. A row's size may be missing; if present it is once, few, many or a size class.

CDR3,DNA,V,size,D,J
CASSVRTGAPYEQYF,TGCGCCAGCAGCGTCAGGACGGGAGCGCCGTACGAGCAGTACTTC,TRBV5-1,few,NA,TRBJ2-7
CASSADSNNEQFF,TGCGCCAGCAGCGCCGACAGTAACAATGAGCAGTTCTTC,TRBV5-1,few,NA,TRBJ2-1
CASSLAGRVINQPQHF,TGTGCCAGCAGCTTAGCCGGGCGGGTAATTAATCAGCCCCAGCATTTT,TRBV7-8,many,NA,TRBJ1-5
CASSLAIGAGARTEQYF,TGTGCCAGCAGTTTAGCCATTGGAGCCGGCGCTCGGACCGAGCAGTACTTC,TRBV27,few,NA,TRBJ2-7
CASSLADLGDREPYEQYF,TGTGCCAGCAGCTTAGCAGATCTAGGCGACAGGGAACCCTACGAGCAGTACTTC,TRBV7-6,few,TRBD1,TRBJ2-7
CASSPRDRTPETQYF,TGTGCCAGCAGCCCACGGGACAGAACCCCCGAGACCCAGTACTTC,TRBV7-6,NA,TRBD1,TRBJ2-5
CASRGSVGKPTEAFF,TGTGCCAGCAGGGGTTCAGTAGGCAAACCCACTGAAGCTTTCTTT,TRBV2,few,NA,TRBJ1-1
CSVLTGLVMHEQFF,TGCAGCGTTTTAACGGGACTAGTAATGCATGAGCAGTTCTTC,TRBV29-1,few,TRBD2,TRBJ2-1
CASSPSTGDSNQPQHF,TGTGCCAGCAGTCCGTCGACAGGGGATAGCAATCAGCCCCAGCATTTT,TRBV27,NA,TRBD1,TRBJ1-5
CASTGSFYGYTF,TGTGCCAGCACTGGGTCGTTCTATGGCTACACCTTC,TRBV7-9,few,NA,TRBJ1-2
CASSLSGKLYEQYF,TGTGCCAGCAGTTTATCGGGGAAACTCTACGAGCAGTACTTC,TRBV28,many,NA,TRBJ2-7
CASSQDPPGGRDNEQFF,TGCGCCAGCAGCCAAGACCCCCCTGGAGGGCGGGACAATGAGCAGTTCTTC,TRBV4-1,few,NA,TRBJ2-1
CASSLAGGVSYNEQFF,TGTGCCAGCAGCTTAGCGGGCGGGGTCTCCTACAATGAGCAGTTCTTC,TRBV7-2,many,NA,TRBJ2-1
CASSESLAGFYNEQFF,TGTGCCAGCAGTGAATCACTAGCGGGGTTCTACAATGAGCAGTTCTTC,TRBV2,NA,TRBD2,TRBJ2-1
CASSIDSTRQYF,TGTGCCAGTAGTATAGACTCGACCCGGCAGTACTTC,TRBV19,NA,NA,TRBJ2-7
CASSLNRGIHEQYF,TGTGCCAGCAGTTTAAACAGGGGCATCCACGAGCAGTACTTC,TRBV28,NA,TRBD1,TRBJ2-7